One sample yielded the 25 T cell receptor beta chains listed below, sequenced in a study of blood T cell repertoires in COVID-19. Profiling relied on immunoSEQ multiplex PCR, and the TCRdb table lists in-frame clones only, not all of them. The repertoire holds fewer than 80,000 clones, with over 75% as singletons. The material sequenced was peripheral blood. The origin of the receptors is a human donor in a cohort sampled during active COVID-19.

This chain links TRBV4-3 with TRBJ2-7; 9 bases fit TRBD1. With 4 bases clipped from V and 3 bases from J, the junction kept 7 bases outside the gene matches. Looked up from germline, CDR1 is LGHNA and CDR2 is YSLEER. The CDR3 is 15 residues long. Here the CDR3 DNA reads TGCGCCAGCAGCCTGGGACAGGGTAACAGCTACGAGCAGTACTTC. Its protein is CASSLGQGNSYEQYF.

Here the CDR3 DNA reads TGTGCCAGCAGTTCCCCCCTTACATCCGGGGAGCTGTTTTTT. Translation gives CASSSPLTSGELFF. The genes are TRBV28 and TRBJ2-2; D is uncertain. The CDR3 contains 14 residues. From germline, CDR1 is MDHEN and CDR2 SYDVKM. Trimming removed 4 bases at V and 6 bases at J, with 12 bases between. Full variable domain (remainder filled in from reference TRBV28 and TRBJ2-2): DVKVTQSSRYLVKRTGEKVFLECVQDMDHENMFWYRQDPGLGLRLIYFSYDVKMKEKGDIPEGYSVSREKKERFSLILESASTNQTSMYLCASSSPLTSGELFFGEGSRLTVL.

The chain carries TRBV9 and TRBJ2-1; TRBD1 aligns across 9 bases. Germline assignment: CDR1 SGDLS and CDR2 YYNGEE. Losses at the gene ends were 3 bases for V and 7 bases for J; bases not matched to a gene: 5. This CDR3 is 14 amino acids long. CDR3 sequence reads: CASSAGTGTNEQFF. CDR3 DNA sequence: TGTGCCAGCAGCGCCGGGACAGGGACGAATGAGCAGTTCTTC.

The chain employs TRBV6-2 or TRBV6-3 and TRBJ2-3; 7 nucleotides agree with TRBD2. The CDR3 has 16 residues. Trimming took 4 bases from V and 4 from J; bases not matched to a gene: 11. Germline-derived CDR1 and CDR2 are MNHEY and SVGEGT. The CDR3: CASSSPIGRGSDTQYF. The CDR3 DNA reads TGTGCCAGCAGTTCCCCTATTGGGCGGGGGTCAGATACGCAGTATTTT.

V and J are TRBV9 and TRBJ2-7; 7 bases line up with TRBD2. CDR1 SGDLS and CDR2 YYNGEE come from the germline V gene. The CDR3 loop spans 15 amino acids. V dropped 6 bases and J dropped 5; count of bases not matched to a gene: 14. Written as DNA, the CDR3 is TGTGCCAGCACCCGGCTCGGGGAGGGTACCCACGAGCAGTACTTC. Protein product: CASTRLGEGTHEQYF.

The gene calls are TRBV6-5 and TRBJ1-5, with D unresolved. With 4 bases removed from V and 4 bases from J, the gap between germline ends came to 5 bases. The germline gives CDR1 MNHEY, CDR2 SVGAGI. This CDR3 is 12 amino acids long. DNA of the CDR3: TGTGCCAGCAGTTCTCTAAATCAGCCCCAGCATTTT. Translation: CASSSLNQPQHF.

The rearrangement uses TRBV12-3 or TRBV12-4 and TRBJ1-5, with D maybe TRBD1 (5 bases). The CDR3 covers 13 residues. Trimming removed 4 bases from V and 4 bases from J, with 8 bases in between. In nucleotides, the CDR3 is TGTGCCAGCAGTTCGACAGTGAATCAGCCCCAGCATTTT. Encoded protein: CASSSTVNQPQHF.

This rearrangement joins TRBV6-1 to TRBJ1-6; possibly TRBD1 for D (6 bases). Germline CDR1 MNHNS, CDR2 SASEGT. Trimming cost V 3 bases and J 10 bases, with 19 bases left between them. The CDR3 runs 16 residues. The CDR3 region is CASSEGGPNEDSPLHF. DNA of the CDR3: TGTGCCAGCAGTGAGGGGGGGCCAAATGAGGACTCACCCCTCCACTTT.

This sequence joins TRBV3-1 (or the pseudogene TRBV3-2) and TRBJ1-6; 7 bases line up with TRBD1. The CDR3 runs to 15 residues. Unmatched junction bases numbered 5, after V lost 3 bases and J lost 6 bases. Germline values: CDR1 LGHDT, CDR2 YNNKEL (reference sequence). The DNA of the CDR3 is TGTGCCAGCAGCCAGGGGACAGAGATTAATTCACCCCTCCACTTT. Translating gives CASSQGTEINSPLHF.

The chain is built from TRBV28 and TRBJ2-7; the match to TRBD1 covers 9 bases. The CDR3 consists of 15 residues. With 6 bases clipped from V and 0 bases from J, the junction kept 6 bases outside the gene matches. The V gene's germline CDR1 is MDHEN and CDR2 SYDVKM. For the CDR3, the DNA is TGTGCCAGCAGGAATGGGGACAGGGACTCCTACGAGCAGTACTTC. Encoded protein: CASRNGDRDSYEQYF.

CDR3 region: CASNLDNPQETQYF. In nucleotides, the CDR3 is TGTGCCAGCAATCTGGACAACCCTCAAGAGACCCAGTACTTC. The V gene is TRBV6-6, the J gene TRBJ2-5, with TRBD1 as a possible D gene (5 bases). The CDR3 covers 14 residues. Trimming removed 7 bases from V and 2 bases from J, with 14 bases in between. In germline, CDR1 is MNHNY, CDR2 SVGAGI (reference sequence).

J is TRBJ2-2 and V is TRBV5-1, with D perhaps TRBD2 (5 bases). The germline V gene has CDR1 SGHRS and CDR2 YFSETQ. V was clipped by 1 base and J by 4 bases, with 17 bases between them. The CDR3 is 17 amino acids. CDR3 sequence reads: CASSLRPEGASTGELFF. The CDR3, as DNA: TGCGCCAGCAGCTTGAGACCTGAGGGCGCCTCCACCGGGGAGCTGTTTTTT.

This rearrangement joins TRBV4-3 to TRBJ2-7; 7 nucleotides agree with TRBD2. Germline V gene data show CDR1 as LGHNA and CDR2 as YSLEER. This CDR3 contains 18 residues. J was trimmed by 2 bases and V by 4 bases; bases with no gene match: 17. The CDR3 nucleotides read TGCGCCAGCAGCCTCTCTGCCGGGGGGAGCCCTCCGGCCTACGAGCAGTACTTC. This gives the protein CASSLSAGGSPPAYEQYF.

The V call is TRBV7-9, the J call TRBJ2-1, with 10 positions matching TRBD1. The CDR3 consists of 16 residues. The V gene's germline CDR1 is SEHNR and CDR2 FQNEAQ (reference sequence). Trimming removed 3 bases from V and 8 bases from J; junction bases left unmatched: 10. CDR3 amino acids: CASSFVTGGLDYEQFF. CDR3 in DNA: TGTGCCAGCAGCTTCGTGACAGGGGGCCTTGACTATGAGCAGTTCTTC.

As to this clone: The junction shows a germline mismatch at one end, possibly a read error. The chain employs TRBV7-8 and TRBJ2-5; 14 positions match TRBD2. CDR1 is SGHVS, CDR2 FQNEAQ, per germline. The CDR3 is made up of 18 amino acids. CDR3 nucleotide sequence: TGTGCCAGCAGTTTAGTCGAGGCACCGACTAGCGGGGGGGTGACCCAGTACTTC. Its protein is CASSLVEAPTSGGVTQYF. Full variable domain (missing parts from reference TRBV7-8 and TRBJ2-5): GAGVSQSPRYKVAKRGQDVALRCDPISGHVSLFWYQQALGQGPEFLTYFQNEAQLDKSGLPSDRFFAERPEGSVSTLKIQRTQQEDSAVYLCASSLVEAPTSGGVTQYFGPGTRLLVL.

This sequence joins TRBV6-6 and TRBJ2-7; 8 nucleotides line up with TRBD1. Germline V gene sequence: CDR1 MNHNY, CDR2 SVGAGI (reference sequence). Trimming took 6 bases from V and 0 from J; bases not matched to a gene: 4. The CDR3 runs 14 residues. The CDR3 DNA reads as TGTGCCAGCAGAACGGACAGGGACTCCTACGAGCAGTACTTC. Amino acid sequence: CASRTDRDSYEQYF.

The V gene is TRBV4-3, the J gene TRBJ1-2; unclear D gene. CDR1 is LGHNA, CDR2 YSLEER, per germline. Trimming stripped 0 bases from V and 0 bases from J, with 8 bases between. The CDR3 has 15 residues. The CDR3 bases are TGCGCCAGCAGCCAAGAACAGCCTGCTAACTATGGCTACACCTTC. Encoded protein: CASSQEQPANYGYTF.

This clone was observed once. V is TRBV30 and J is TRBJ1-6, with D unresolved. Looked up from germline, CDR1 is GTSNPN and CDR2 is SVGIG (reference sequence). V lost 0 bases and J 13 bases, leaving 10 bases between the germline ends. This CDR3 region has 12 residues. The CDR3 loop reads CAWSVPVGPLHF. CDR3 nucleotide sequence: TGTGCCTGGAGTGTACCAGTCGGGCCCCTCCACTTT.

The chain combines TRBV4-3 with TRBJ1-1; 7 positions agree with TRBD1. CDR1 and CDR2 (germline): LGHNA, YSLEER. J gave up 1 base and V 3 bases, and 2 bases lay outside the gene matches. The CDR3 totals 14 residues. The chain's CDR3 is CASSQTGQNTEAFF. DNA for the CDR3: TGCGCCAGCAGCCAGACAGGGCAGAACACTGAAGCTTTCTTT.

Note on this clone: The sample has other DNA sequences that encode this CDR3 too. The rearrangement uses TRBV7-2 and TRBJ2-5; TRBD2 aligns across 10 bases. The CDR3 has 14 residues. Germline loops: CDR1 SGHTA, CDR2 FQGNSA. V gave up 5 bases and J gave up 5 bases; unmatched junction bases: 5. The CDR3 is CASSASGGAETQYF. DNA for the CDR3: TGTGCCAGCAGCGCGAGCGGGGGGGCGGAGACCCAGTACTTC.

This chain links TRBV7-6 with TRBJ2-7; D gene ambiguous. The CDR3 sequence is 15 residues long. Germline V gives CDR1 SGHVS, CDR2 FNYEAQ. Trimming took 0 bases from V and 2 from J, leaving 11 bases between them. CDR3 sequence: CASSLARSRTYEQYF. The CDR3 DNA follows: TGTGCCAGCAGCTTAGCGCGGAGCCGAACCTACGAGCAGTACTTC.

This clone was seen a single time. The chain uses TRBV7-8 and TRBJ2-7, with D hard to call. The CDR3 spans 14 residues. V was trimmed by 2 bases and J by 0 bases, leaving 8 bases between them. Germline assignment: CDR1 SGHVS and CDR2 FQNEAQ. The CDR3, as DNA: TGTGCCAGCAGCTTAATTCAGATCTCCTACGAGCAGTACTTC. Its translation: CASSLIQISYEQYF.

This chain joins TRBV7-2 and TRBJ1-2, with TRBD1 identical over 7 bases. Germline V gene lookup returns CDR1 SGHTA and CDR2 FQGNSA. This CDR3 is 15 amino acids long. V lost 4 bases, J lost 5 bases, and 10 bases stayed unmatched. The CDR3 DNA sequence: TGTGCCAGCAGCTCAGGGGGACAGTCCGCGTATGGCTACACCTTC. Its protein product is CASSSGGQSAYGYTF.

This clone has a handful of counts. The genes are TRBV2 and TRBJ1-1; maybe TRBD1 (5 bases). The CDR3 has 12 amino acids. Trimming pared 6 bases from V and 4 bases from J, leaving 9 bases between. Germline loops: CDR1 SNHLY, CDR2 FYNNEI. The CDR3 region has the DNA TGTGCCAGCAGGGCGGGGACCACTGAAGCTTTCTTT. It specifies CASRAGTTEAFF.

V is TRBV7-2 and J is TRBJ1-5; D is unresolved. V was shortened by 3 bases and J by 3 bases, with 6 bases between the two germline ends. Germline V gene sequence: CDR1 SGHTA, CDR2 FQGNSA. CDR3 length: 13 residues. The CDR3 nucleotides are TGTGCCAGCAGCTTTCGGGTCAATCAGCCCCAGCATTTT. Translation: CASSFRVNQPQHF.